This T cell receptor beta chain was sequenced in a study of blood T cell repertoires in COVID-19. In the authors' methods: The assay estimated nucleated cells by amplifying reference gene primers. Profiled with immunoSEQ multiplex PCR; TCRdb holds only in-frame clones, not every one. V and J calls and clone size are given by that table; D and trimming were obtained from the DNA. The sample contains about 170,000 clones, about 80% of which appear only once. The germline V gene encodes CDR1 SQVTM and CDR2 ANQGSEA. This CDR3 comprises 13 residues. Unmatched junction bases numbered 6, after V lost 5 bases and J lost 3 bases.

Material for sequencing was peripheral blood. This chain joins TRBV29-1 and TRBJ1-2, with TRBD1 identical over 7 bases. The clonotype originates from a human donor with acute or convalescent COVID-19. The donor label of this sample is uncertain. This CDR3 reads CSVPTGVHYGYTF. The CDR3 DNA reads as TGCAGCGTTCCAACAGGGGTTCACTATGGCTACACCTTC.